A selection of T cell receptor beta chains follows, all from one sample in a study of shared clonotypes between healthy human individuals. Profiling relied on immunoSEQ multiplex PCR, and the TCRdb table lists in-frame clones only, not all of them. The data contain about a million clones, 60% to 85% of them singletons. Input material: memory CD4+ T cells sorted from blood. The receptors come from a man between 18 and 29 years old in good health. The CDR3 runs from the conserved cysteine through the conserved F or W. A D gene is named only where the DNA matches it firmly. Rows give clone size only sometimes, using once, few, many, or a class for an expanded clone.

clone_size d_call j_call v_call cdr3_aa cdr3_nt
few . TRBJ1-6 TRBV7-9 CASSLSGGVGSLHF TGTGCCAGCAGCTTATCTGGGGGCGTAGGTTCCCTCCACTTT
few . TRBJ1-1 TRBV30 CAWSGQGHRPTEAFF TGTGCCTGGAGTGGCCAGGGGCACAGACCCACTGAAGCTTTCTTT
. TRBD1 TRBJ1-6 TRBV7-8 CASSSRQGGFYNSPLHF TGTGCCAGCAGCTCGAGACAGGGGGGTTTCTATAATTCACCCCTCCACTTT
. . TRBJ2-3 TRBV19 CASSRGTGASTDTQYF TGTGCCAGTAGTAGGGGAACAGGAGCTAGCACAGATACGCAGTATTTT
. . TRBJ1-4 TRBV19 CASSIGGGLRGEKLFF TGTGCCAGTAGTATAGGTGGGGGTCTCCGAGGGGAAAAACTGTTTTTT
. TRBD2 TRBJ2-7 TRBV10-2 CASSEWRGDPYEQYF TGCGCCAGCAGTGAGTGGCGGGGGGACCCCTACGAGCAGTACTTC
. . TRBJ1-5 TRBV18 CASSPLGNSNQPQHF TGTGCCAGCTCACCTTTGGGAAATAGCAATCAGCCCCAGCATTTT
. TRBD2 TRBJ2-5 TRBV2 CASSGPAGGRETQYF TGTGCCAGCAGTGGTCCAGCGGGAGGCCGAGAGACCCAGTACTTC
. . TRBJ1-1 TRBV11-2 CASSPRQNTEAFF TGTGCCAGCAGCCCCAGGCAGAACACTGAAGCTTTCTTT
. . TRBJ2-3 TRBV29-1 CSAGSSEKYTDTQYF TGCAGCGCCGGGTCATCGGAAAAGTACACAGATACGCAGTATTTT
once TRBD2 TRBJ2-1 TRBV25-1 CASQSTSGSSYNEQFF TGTGCCAGCCAGAGCACTAGCGGGAGCTCCTACAATGAGCAGTTCTTC
few TRBD2 TRBJ2-3 TRBV7-9 CASSLGFSGGATDTQYF TGTGCCAGCAGCTTAGGCTTTAGCGGGGGGGCGACAGATACGCAGTATTTT
. TRBD2 TRBJ2-3 TRBV28 CASIGGGRADTQYF TGTGCCAGCATTGGTGGCGGGAGGGCGGATACGCAGTATTTT
once TRBD2 TRBJ2-7 TRBV28 CASRAGGGSYEQYF TGTGCCAGCAGGGCTGGGGGGGGATCCTACGAGCAGTACTTC
. . TRBJ1-2 TRBV30 CAHPRDLDYGYTF TGTGCCCATCCCCGGGACCTTGACTATGGCTACACCTTC
. TRBD2 TRBJ2-1 TRBV5-1 CASSFLPTSGRPRLYNEQLMPQFF TGCGCCAGCAGCTTCTTACCGACTAGCGGGAGGCCTCGACTTTACAATGAGCAGTTAATGCCGCAGTTCTTC
. TRBD1 TRBJ1-3 TRBV28 CASRATGGENTIYF TGTGCCAGCAGGGCGACAGGGGGCGAAAACACCATATATTTT
. TRBD1 TRBJ2-1 TRBV28 CASRKGTGVWGEQFF TGTGCCAGCAGAAAAGGGACAGGAGTCTGGGGTGAGCAGTTCTTC
. TRBD1 TRBJ1-1 TRBV2 CATRGQGYASEAFF TGTGCCACCAGGGGACAGGGTTATGCTTCTGAAGCTTTCTTT
. . TRBJ1-5 TRBV15 CATSRDRRDSNQPQHF TGTGCCACCAGCAGAGATCGGCGGGACTCGAATCAGCCCCAGCATTTT
. . TRBJ2-2 TRBV16 CASSAGRTNTGELFF TGTGCCAGCAGCGCGGGACGCACGAACACCGGGGAGCTGTTTTTT
few . TRBJ2-5 TRBV2 CASGLDRQETQYF TGTGCCAGCGGTCTCGACAGACAAGAGACCCAGTACTTC
few . TRBJ2-7 TRBV30 CAWSSLSEQYF TGTGCCTGGAGCAGCCTCTCCGAGCAGTACTTC
. . TRBJ2-6 TRBV5-1 CASSLDSGANVLTF TGCGCCAGCAGCTTGGATTCTGGGGCCAACGTCCTGACTTTC
. . TRBJ2-7 TRBV5-1 CASSLDYLTSYEQYF TGCGCCAGCAGCCTGGACTACCTCACTTCCTACGAGCAGTACTTC
. . TRBJ1-1 TRBV5-6 CASSTSIRPAVF TGTGCCAGCAGCACCAGTATTAGGCCAGCGGTCTTT
. . TRBJ1-3 TRBV7-2 CASSLGGGTPSGNTIYF TGTGCCAGCAGCTTAGGAGGCGGGACACCCTCTGGAAACACCATATATTTT
. . TRBJ1-5 TRBV5-1 CASSFSEGSQPQHF TGCGCCAGCAGCTTTTCGGAGGGTTCTCAGCCCCAGCATTTT
many . TRBJ2-3 TRBV11-3 CASSFRDRPFSTDTQYF TGTGCCAGCAGCTTCCGGGACCGCCCCTTTAGCACAGATACGCAGTATTTT
many . TRBJ1-2 TRBV5-1 CASSGQNYGYTF TGCGCCAGCAGCGGACAGAACTATGGCTACACCTTC
. TRBD2 TRBJ2-1 TRBV2 CASSLGLAGFNEQFF TGTGCCAGCAGTTTAGGACTAGCGGGTTTCAATGAGCAGTTCTTC
. TRBD1 TRBJ1-2 TRBV7-2 CASTRTGANYGYTF TGTGCCAGCACCCGGACAGGGGCCAACTATGGCTACACCTTC
once . TRBJ2-3 TRBV12-5 CASGTTRASTDTQYF TGTGCTAGTGGCACGACTAGAGCCAGCACAGATACGCAGTATTTT
. TRBD2 TRBJ2-7 TRBV7-9 CASSFPGLASEQYF TGTGCCAGCAGCTTTCCGGGACTAGCGAGCGAGCAGTACTTC
. . TRBJ2-4 TRBV7-8 CASSNKNDILKNIQYF TGTGCCAGCAGCAATAAGAACGATATTCTCAAAAACATTCAGTACTTC
. . TRBJ2-3 TRBV7-3 CASSALLGDTQYF TGTGCCAGCAGCGCCCTACTAGGAGATACGCAGTATTTT
. . TRBJ2-3 TRBV5-1 CASSLTGTDTQYF TGCGCCAGCAGCCTCACAGGCACAGATACGCAGTATTTT
. . TRBJ1-5 TRBV19 CASSAVMGNQPQHF TGTGCCAGTAGTGCGGTTATGGGCAATCAGCCCCAGCATTTT
. . TRBJ1-1 TRBV6-1 CASSEEGGLGTEAFF TGTGCCAGCAGTGAAGAGGGGGGGCTAGGCACTGAAGCTTTCTTT
few . TRBJ1-1 TRBV5-4 CASSFPKNTEAFF TGTGCCAGCAGCTTCCCCAAGAACACTGAAGCTTTCTTT
few TRBD1 TRBJ1-5 TRBV12-5 CASGLVIGDRNSNQPQHF TGTGCTAGTGGTTTGGTAATCGGGGACAGGAATAGCAATCAGCCCCAGCATTTT
. . TRBJ1-1 TRBV11-2 CASSFGPFTEAFF TGTGCCAGCAGCTTCGGGCCGTTCACTGAAGCTTTCTTT
. TRBD1 TRBJ2-7 TRBV11-1 CASSRPGQGSHEQYF TGTGCCAGCAGCCGGCCGGGACAGGGAAGCCACGAGCAGTACTTC
. . TRBJ2-3 TRBV5-1 CASSVGQADTQYF TGCGCCAGCAGCGTTGGCCAGGCTGATACGCAGTATTTT
. TRBD1 TRBJ2-2 TRBV5-1 CATRDRANTGELFF TGCGCCACCCGGGACAGGGCGAACACCGGGGAGCTGTTTTTT
. TRBD1 TRBJ2-7 TRBV6-5 CASWSTTGNRYEQYF TGTGCCAGCTGGTCCACGACAGGGAATCGCTACGAGCAGTACTTC
. TRBD2 TRBJ2-5 TRBV5-1 CASSLIGLAGQETQYF TGCGCCAGCAGCTTGATCGGACTAGCGGGACAAGAGACCCAGTACTTC
. . TRBJ1-5 TRBV28 CASSFYSQGSRAAQHF TGTGCCAGCAGTTTTTATTCACAGGGCTCCCGCGCAGCCCAGCATTTT
. . TRBJ2-3 TRBV21-1 CASSLRDRDTDTQYF TGTGCCAGCAGTCTCCGGGACAGGGACACAGATACGCAGTATTTT
. . TRBJ2-3 TRBV2 CASRVEDTQYF TGTGCCAGCCGGGTTGAAGATACGCAGTATTTT
once . TRBJ2-7 TRBV7-2 CASSLVVGVYEQYF TGTGCCAGCAGCTTAGTCGTGGGAGTGTACGAGCAGTACTTC
. TRBD1 TRBJ1-5 TRBV7-2 CASSSRGQTNQPQHF TGTGCCAGCAGCTCCAGGGGGCAGACCAACCAGCCCCAGCATTTT
once . TRBJ2-7 TRBV28 CASRMTGLSYEQYF TGTGCCAGCAGAATGACAGGACTTTCCTACGAGCAGTACTTC
. . TRBJ1-5 TRBV6-1 CASSYGTHNQPQHF TGTGCCAGCTCTTACGGAACTCATAATCAGCCCCAGCATTTT
few TRBD1 TRBJ2-5 TRBV11-3 CASSSSGGGEETQYF TGTGCCAGCAGCTCTTCAGGGGGCGGTGAGGAGACCCAGTACTTC
. TRBD1 TRBJ1-2 TRBV4-1 CASSPYGTGGGYTF TGCGCCAGCAGCCCCTACGGGACAGGGGGCGGCTACACCTTC
. TRBD1 TRBJ2-2 TRBV7-9 CASLRDRDVFAGELFF TGTGCCAGCCTCCGGGACAGGGATGTTTTCGCCGGGGAGCTGTTTTTT